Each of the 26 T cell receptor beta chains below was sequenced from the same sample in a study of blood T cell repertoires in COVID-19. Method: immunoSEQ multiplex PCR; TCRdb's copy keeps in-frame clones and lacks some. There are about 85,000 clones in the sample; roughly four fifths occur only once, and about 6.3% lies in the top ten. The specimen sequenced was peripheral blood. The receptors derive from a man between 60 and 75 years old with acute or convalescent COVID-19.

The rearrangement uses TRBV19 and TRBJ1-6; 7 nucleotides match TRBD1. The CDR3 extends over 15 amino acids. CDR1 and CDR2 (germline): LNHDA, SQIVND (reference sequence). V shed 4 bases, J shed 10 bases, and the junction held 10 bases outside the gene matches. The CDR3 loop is CASSNDRVGTSPLHF. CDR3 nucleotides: TGTGCCAGTAGTAATGACAGGGTCGGTACATCACCCCTCCACTTT. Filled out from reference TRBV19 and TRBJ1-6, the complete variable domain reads DGGITQSPKYLFRKEGQNVTLSCEQNLNHDAMYWYRQDPGQGLRLIYYSQIVNDFQKGDIAEGYSVSREKKESFPLTVTSAQKNPTAFYLCASSNDRVGTSPLHFGNGTRLTVT.

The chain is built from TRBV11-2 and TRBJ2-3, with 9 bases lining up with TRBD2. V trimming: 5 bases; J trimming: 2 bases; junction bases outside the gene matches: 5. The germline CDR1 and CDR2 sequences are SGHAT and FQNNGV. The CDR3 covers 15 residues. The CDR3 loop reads CASSLLAGITDTQYF. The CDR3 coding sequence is TGTGCCAGCAGCCTTCTAGCGGGGATCACAGATACGCAGTATTTT. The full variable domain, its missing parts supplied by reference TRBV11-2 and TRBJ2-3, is EAGVAQSPRYKIIEKRQSVAFWCNPISGHATLYWYQQILGQGPKLLIQFQNNGVVDDSQLPKDRFSAERLKGVDSTLKIQPAKLEDSAVYLCASSLLAGITDTQYFGPGTRLTVL.

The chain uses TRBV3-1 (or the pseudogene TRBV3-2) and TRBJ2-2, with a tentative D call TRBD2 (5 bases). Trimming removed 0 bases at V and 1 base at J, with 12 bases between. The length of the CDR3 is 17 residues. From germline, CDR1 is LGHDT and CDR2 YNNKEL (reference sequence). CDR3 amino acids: CASSQERGIMNTGELFF. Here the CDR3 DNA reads TGTGCCAGCAGCCAAGAAAGAGGGATAATGAACACCGGGGAGCTGTTTTTT.

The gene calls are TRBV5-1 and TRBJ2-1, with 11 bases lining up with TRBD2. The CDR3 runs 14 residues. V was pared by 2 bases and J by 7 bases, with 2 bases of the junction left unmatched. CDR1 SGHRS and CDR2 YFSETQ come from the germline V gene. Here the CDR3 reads CASSFSGGVNEQFF. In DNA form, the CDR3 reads TGCGCCAGCAGCTTTAGCGGGGGGGTTAATGAGCAGTTCTTC. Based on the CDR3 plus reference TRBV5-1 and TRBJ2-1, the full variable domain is KAGVTQTPRYLIKTRGQQVTLSCSPISGHRSVSWYQQTPGQGLQFLFEYFSETQRNKGNFPGRFSGRQFSNSRSEMNVSTLELGDSALYLCASSFSGGVNEQFFGPGTRLTVL.

The CDR3 loop reads CARSHRQGRVVDPEAFF. Here the CDR3 DNA reads TGTGCCAGAAGCCACCGACAGGGGAGAGTGGTAGACCCTGAAGCTTTCTTT. This chain joins TRBV5-3 and TRBJ1-1; 8 nucleotides match TRBD1. TRBV5-3 is designated an ORF whose function remains uncertain. Unmatched junction bases numbered 17, after V lost 4 bases and J lost 6 bases. The CDR3 length is 17 residues.

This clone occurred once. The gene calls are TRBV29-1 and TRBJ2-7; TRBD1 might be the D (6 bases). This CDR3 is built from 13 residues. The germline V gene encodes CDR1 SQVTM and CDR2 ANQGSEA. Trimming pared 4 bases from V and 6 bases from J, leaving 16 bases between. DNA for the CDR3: TGCAGCGTTGGTCGAGAGATAGGGGGCGAGCAGTACTTC. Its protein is CSVGREIGGEQYF.

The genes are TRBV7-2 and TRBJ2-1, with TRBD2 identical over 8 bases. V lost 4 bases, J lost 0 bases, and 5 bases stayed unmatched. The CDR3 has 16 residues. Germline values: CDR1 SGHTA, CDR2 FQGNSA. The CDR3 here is CASSSIAGTSYNEQFF. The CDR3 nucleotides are TGTGCCAGCAGCTCTATAGCGGGGACCTCCTACAATGAGCAGTTCTTC.

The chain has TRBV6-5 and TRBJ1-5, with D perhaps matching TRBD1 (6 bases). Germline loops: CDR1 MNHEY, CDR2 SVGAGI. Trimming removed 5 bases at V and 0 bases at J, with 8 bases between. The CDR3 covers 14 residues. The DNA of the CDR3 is TGTGCCAGCAGTCAACAGGGTAGCAATCAGCCCCAGCATTTT. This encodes CASSQQGSNQPQHF.

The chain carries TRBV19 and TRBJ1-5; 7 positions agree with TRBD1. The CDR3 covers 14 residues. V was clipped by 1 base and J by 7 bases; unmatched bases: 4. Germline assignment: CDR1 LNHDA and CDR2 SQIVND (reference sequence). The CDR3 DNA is TGTGCCAGTAGTATAGCGGCAGGGGGGCAGCCCCAGCATTTT. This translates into CASSIAAGGQPQHF.

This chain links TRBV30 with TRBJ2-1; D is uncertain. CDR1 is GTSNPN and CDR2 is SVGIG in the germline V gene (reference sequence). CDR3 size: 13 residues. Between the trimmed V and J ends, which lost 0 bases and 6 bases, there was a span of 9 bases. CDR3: CAWSVKAFNEQFF. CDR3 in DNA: TGTGCCTGGAGTGTAAAAGCTTTCAATGAGCAGTTCTTC.

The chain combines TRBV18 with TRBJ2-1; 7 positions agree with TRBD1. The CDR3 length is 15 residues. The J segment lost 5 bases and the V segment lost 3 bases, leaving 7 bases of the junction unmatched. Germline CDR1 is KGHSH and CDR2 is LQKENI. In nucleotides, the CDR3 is TGTGCCAGCTCACCGACAAAGGGACAGAACAATGAGCAGTTCTTC. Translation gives CASSPTKGQNNEQFF.

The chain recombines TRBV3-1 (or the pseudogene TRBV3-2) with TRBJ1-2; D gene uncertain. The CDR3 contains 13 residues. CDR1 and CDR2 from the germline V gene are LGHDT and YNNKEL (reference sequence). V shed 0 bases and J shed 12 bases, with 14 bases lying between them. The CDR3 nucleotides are TGTGCCAGCAGCCAAGATCTACGCGCGACTCACACCTTC. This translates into CASSQDLRATHTF.

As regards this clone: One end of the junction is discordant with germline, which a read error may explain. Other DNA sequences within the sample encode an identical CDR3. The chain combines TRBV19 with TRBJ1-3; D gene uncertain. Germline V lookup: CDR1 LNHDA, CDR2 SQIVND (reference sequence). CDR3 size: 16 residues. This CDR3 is CASSIYSTLSGNTIYF. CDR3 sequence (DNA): TGTGCCAGCAGTATATACAGCACCCTCTCTGGAAACACCATATATTTT.

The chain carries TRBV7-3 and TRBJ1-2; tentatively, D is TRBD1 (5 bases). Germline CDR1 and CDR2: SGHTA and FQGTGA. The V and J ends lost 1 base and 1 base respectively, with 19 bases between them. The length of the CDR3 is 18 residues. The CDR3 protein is CASSLIRRVPNLNYGYTF. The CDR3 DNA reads TGTGCCAGCAGCTTAATCCGCAGGGTACCGAACCTTAACTATGGCTACACCTTC.

CDR3 in DNA: TGTGCTAGTGGTTTGGTAACAGGGATGGTCAATCAGCCCCAGCATTTT. Translating gives CASGLVTGMVNQPQHF. The V call is TRBV12-5, the J call TRBJ1-5, with a tentative D call TRBD1 (6 bases). The CDR3 covers 16 residues. The germline V and J ends were trimmed by 0 bases and 3 bases, with 12 bases remaining between them. Germline V gene lookup returns CDR1 LGHNT and CDR2 FRNRAP.

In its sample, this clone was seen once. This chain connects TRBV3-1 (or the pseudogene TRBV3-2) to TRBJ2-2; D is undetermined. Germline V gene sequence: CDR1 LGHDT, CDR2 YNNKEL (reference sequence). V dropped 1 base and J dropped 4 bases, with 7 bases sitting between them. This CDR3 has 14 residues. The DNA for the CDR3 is TGTGCCAGCAGCCAAGCCGGGTCCACCGGGGAGCTGTTTTTT. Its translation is CASSQAGSTGELFF.

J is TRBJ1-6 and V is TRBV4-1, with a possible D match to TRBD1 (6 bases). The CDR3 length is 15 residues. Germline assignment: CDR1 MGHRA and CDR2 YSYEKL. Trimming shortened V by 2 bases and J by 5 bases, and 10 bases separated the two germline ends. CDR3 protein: CASSQLAGDNSPLHF. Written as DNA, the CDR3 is TGCGCCAGCAGCCAACTCGCAGGGGATAATTCACCCCTCCACTTT.

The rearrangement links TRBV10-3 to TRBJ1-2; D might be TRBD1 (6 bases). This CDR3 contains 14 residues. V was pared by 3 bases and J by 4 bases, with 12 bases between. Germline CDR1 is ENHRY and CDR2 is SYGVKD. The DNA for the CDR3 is TGTGCCATCAGTGAAGGACAGAATCTCTATGGCTACACCTTC. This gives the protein CAISEGQNLYGYTF.

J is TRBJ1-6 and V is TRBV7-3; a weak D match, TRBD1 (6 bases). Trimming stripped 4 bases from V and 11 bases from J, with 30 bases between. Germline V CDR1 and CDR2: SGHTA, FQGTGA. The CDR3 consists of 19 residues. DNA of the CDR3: TGTGCCAGCAGCTACACTTCGGCGACTACAGGGTCGACCGATGCACCCCTCCACTTT. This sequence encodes CASSYTSATTGSTDAPLHF. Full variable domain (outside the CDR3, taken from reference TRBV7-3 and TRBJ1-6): GAGVSQTPSNKVTEKGKYVELRCDPISGHTALYWYRQSLGQGPEFLIYFQGTGAADDSGLPNDRFFAVRPEGSVSTLKIQRTERGDSAVYLCASSYTSATTGSTDAPLHFGNGTRLTVT.

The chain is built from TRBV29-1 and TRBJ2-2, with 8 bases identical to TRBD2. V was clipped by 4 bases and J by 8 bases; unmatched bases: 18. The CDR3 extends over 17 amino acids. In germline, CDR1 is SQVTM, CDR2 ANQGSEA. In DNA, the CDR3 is TGCAGCGTTGGAGGGATGACTAGCGAGGGGGGAGCAGGGGAGCTGTTTTTT. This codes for CSVGGMTSEGGAGELFF.

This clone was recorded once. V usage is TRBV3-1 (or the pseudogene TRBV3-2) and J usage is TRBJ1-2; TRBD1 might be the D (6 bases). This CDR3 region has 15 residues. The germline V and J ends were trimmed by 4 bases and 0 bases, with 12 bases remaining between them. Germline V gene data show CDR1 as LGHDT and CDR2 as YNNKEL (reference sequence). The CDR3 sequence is CASSLGQQTNYGYTF. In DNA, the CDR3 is TGTGCCAGCAGCCTCGGACAGCAAACTAACTATGGCTACACCTTC.

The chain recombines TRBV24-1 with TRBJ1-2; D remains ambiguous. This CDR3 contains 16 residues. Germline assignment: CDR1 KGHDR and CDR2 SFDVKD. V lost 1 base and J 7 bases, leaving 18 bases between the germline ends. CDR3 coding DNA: TGTGCCACCAGTGATTTTGAAGGCGGCACCCCCGGTGGCTACACCTTC. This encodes CATSDFEGGTPGGYTF.

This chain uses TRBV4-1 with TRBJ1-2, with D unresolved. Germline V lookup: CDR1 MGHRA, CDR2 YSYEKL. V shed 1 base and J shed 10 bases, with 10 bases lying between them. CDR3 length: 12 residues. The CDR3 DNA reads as TGCGCCAGCAGCCAAGTTTCCAGTTCCTACACCTTC. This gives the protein CASSQVSSSYTF.

CDR3 in DNA: TGTGCCAGCAGTCTTAAAATAGGACAGAGCTCCTACAATGAGCAGTTCTTC. Translation: CASSLKIGQSSYNEQFF. This chain links TRBV6-2 or TRBV6-3 with TRBJ2-1, with D perhaps matching TRBD1 (6 bases). The germline CDR1 and CDR2 sequences are MNHEY and SVGEGT. V gave up 5 bases and J gave up 0 bases, with 17 bases separating them. The CDR3 spans 17 residues.

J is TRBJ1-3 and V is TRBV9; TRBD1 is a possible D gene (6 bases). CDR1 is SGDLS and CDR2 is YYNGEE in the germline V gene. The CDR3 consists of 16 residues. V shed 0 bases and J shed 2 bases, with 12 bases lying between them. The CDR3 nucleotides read TGTGCCAGCAGCGTAGCTTCAGGGGCGGCTGGAAACACCATATATTTT. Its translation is CASSVASGAAGNTIYF.

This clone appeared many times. CDR3 nucleotide sequence: TGTGCCAGCAGCTTAGATGGCAGGGGTTCCCATGAGCAGTTCTTC. Translating gives CASSLDGRGSHEQFF. The chain couples TRBV11-2 to TRBJ2-1; D may be TRBD1 (6 bases). CDR3 size: 15 residues. V was shortened by 0 bases and J by 8 bases, with 14 bases between the two germline ends. Looked up from germline, CDR1 is SGHAT and CDR2 is FQNNGV.